Detailed here is one T cell receptor (beta chain). A few counts support this clone. No antigen is known for it. Base-call qualities are not available, and no considerably larger clone is one nucleotide away. TCRbeta CDR3 regions were amplified from genomic DNA by means of the immunoSEQ Assay, a bias-controlled multiplex PCR. The authors' pipeline ran thus. Within the assay, amplification of reference gene primers was used to estimate how many nucleated cells each sample contained. To quantify the absolute abundance of each unique TCRbeta CDR3 rearrangement, sequence reads were collapsed and filtered. For each sample, productive Simpson clonality was calculated by taking the square root of Simpson's diversity index across productive rearrangements. Entries here come from immuneACCESS through TCRdb and include only in-frame sequences with V and J called. Some clones fail to appear in such tables; in the studies checked, an unresolved V gene covers under half of the shortfall, and the cause of the remainder is unknown. V and J calls and clone size are given by that table; D and trimming were obtained from the DNA. This sample lists some 150,000 clones; around 84% were detected once. About 7% of the sample rests with the top ten.

The data were taken from a study of blood T cell repertoires in COVID-19 (dated by TCRdb to the early 2020s). For context, the study as a whole: Collaborator samples came from the United States, Italy and Spain and covered acute and convalescent phases of COVID-19. The prospective study material was composed of cDNA or gDNA derived from T cells, B-cell-depleted T cells, or PBMCs. Subjects who had been exposed to COVID-19, were actively infected with it, or had recovered from it provided the deeply sampled blood TCRbeta repertoires that made up the dataset. A freely available public database, intended as a resource for researchers studying the immune response to SARS-CoV-2, is where the repertoires were released. The samples were drawn from two sources: the first 160 participants of the ongoing ImmuneRACE study, and fewer than 1,500 subjects contributed by 6 global collaborators. The sample metadata nearly always contained a de-identified subject ID, COVID-19 status, age in years and sex. HLA class I and class II types, where available, came from metadata supplied by the sample provider rather than from assay-based typing. What the work shows at the level of the full study, not this receptor alone: How much clinical and demographic metadata was included differed by source and by participant, and the metadata was provided uncurated.

Collaborating institutions collected whole blood in K2EDTA tubes following their own protocols. For TCRbeta analysis, collaborators shipped samples in one of three forms: frozen whole blood, isolated PBMCs, or DNA extracted from either of those sample types. Including the terminal cysteine and phenylalanine, the CDR3 comprises 15 residues. The sequence is cut down to CDR3 DNA, 45 bases in frame from base 1. The germline V gene encodes CDR1 SGDLS and CDR2 YYNGEE. Clipping removes 0 bases from V and 6 bases from J, with 3 as the unmatched junction base count. The receptor was derived from a woman in her 50s in a cohort sampled during active or convalescent COVID-19. The V gene is TRBV9 and the J gene is TRBJ1-6; TRBD1 lines up with 7 middle nucleotides. The sequencing sample was made of peripheral blood. For the CDR3, the sequence is CASSVGTGSNSPLHF. The sequenced DNA: TGTGCCAGCAGCGTAGGGACAGGTAGTAATTCACCCCTCCACTTT. Beyond the CDR3, the reference TRBV9 and TRBJ1-6 genes provide the residues; the full variable domain reads: DSGVTQTPKHLITATGQRVTLRCSPRSGDLSVYWYQQSLDQGLQFLIQYYNGEERAKGNILERFSAQQFPDLHSELNLSSLELGDSALYFCASSVGTGSNSPLHFGNGTRLTVT.